This T cell receptor beta chain is from a study of blood T cell repertoires in COVID-19. Whole-study context: Whether acute or convalescent, the COVID-19 samples came from the United States, Italy and Spain. The cDNA or gDNA used as material had been derived from T cells, B-cell-depleted T cells, or PBMCs.

Germline CDR1 is LGHNA and CDR2 is YNFKEQ. V was clipped by 2 bases and J by 5 bases, with 13 bases between them. CDR3 length: 16 residues. This clone appeared once. Original processing methods: Reference gene primer amplification gave nucleated cell count estimates. TCRdb's copy holds only in-frame clones and misses some; the assay was immunoSEQ multiplex PCR. The D gene and trimming were derived from the DNA, and the V and J assignments and clone size from that table. Altogether 200,000 to 300,000 clones are present, around 82% being singletons, with the ten largest covering 8.6%. The sequence was collected from a human donor in a cohort sampled during active COVID-19. The sequencing sample was made of peripheral blood. The rearrangement links TRBV4-2 to TRBJ1-6, with D hard to call. CDR3 loop: CASSQTRRTNNSPLHF. CDR3 DNA sequence: TGTGCCAGCAGCCAAACAAGGCGAACTAATAATTCACCCCTCCACTTT.